This T cell receptor beta chain emerged from a study of blood T cell repertoires in COVID-19. Study information: Acute and convalescent COVID-19 samples came from the United States, Italy and Spain. From T cells, B-cell-depleted T cells, or PBMCs came the material, which was cDNA or gDNA.

The CDR3 is made up of 20 amino acids. In the original workflow: Reference gene primer amplification gave estimated nucleated cell counts. Profiled with immunoSEQ multiplex PCR; TCRdb holds only in-frame clones, not every one. V and J calls and clone size come straight from that table; D and trimming were deduced from the DNA. The table shows about 120,000 clones, with less than 90% occurring only once. The source of this sequence is a man older than 75 with active or convalescent COVID-19. The specimen was peripheral blood. The rearrangement links TRBV1 to TRBJ1-5. TRBV1 is a pseudogene locus. For the CDR3, the DNA is TGCACCAGCAGCCAAGATCCTGAAACGGGAGGGGTTGGGGGAAGTCAGCCCCAGCATTTT. Protein sequence: CTSSQDPETGGVGGSQPQHF.